This T cell receptor beta chain was recorded in a study of T cell responses to AZD1222 COVID-19 vaccine. Study-level points and caveats: CD4 TCRs associated with vaccination spanned spike, dominating at 160-218 and 743-854. Reportedly, nearly half the spike-specific TCRs target unmutated variant regions. Two doses of AZD1222 preceded a rise in Spike-specific TCR breadth and depth.

Losses at the gene ends were 4 bases for V and 6 bases for J; bases not matched to a gene: 6. CDR3 length: 15 amino acids. Per the germline V gene, CDR1 is SGDLS and CDR2 is YYNGEE. Some clones are missing from TCRdb's copy, which holds only in-frame ones; the method was immunoSEQ multiplex PCR. This table has 18,000 or so clones, about nine tenths appearing once. Points on this clone: The antigen remains unidentified.

The sample consisted of peripheral blood, taken 28 days after the second AZD1222 dose. The TCR sequence derives from an adult who received the AZD1222 COVID-19 vaccine. The genes are TRBV9 and TRBJ1-6; 8 bases map to TRBD1. CDR3 nucleotides: TGTGCCAGCAGCCCAGGGGGCAGGGGTAATTCACCCCTCCACTTT. Translating gives CASSPGGRGNSPLHF.